These 25 T cell receptor beta chains came from one sample sequenced in a study of T-cell reconstitution after alpha-beta-depleted transplantation in children. Preparing the TCRbeta library involved the use of unique molecular identifiers. Each CDR3 protein is one row after TCRdb ran MiXCR on the PCR reads. The sample has 600,000 to 700,000 distinct CDR3 sequences, about 15% seen once. This sample comprised PBMCs from the stem cell graft donor, obtained from the stem cell graft. The receptors were sampled from a human donor who donated a stem cell graft to a child with acute myeloid leukemia.

This clonotype appeared a few times. The CDR3 sequence is CASSQDFQRGGLDTQYF. The CDR3 DNA follows: TGCGCCAGCAGCCAAGATTTCCAGCGGGGGGGCCTAGATACGCAGTATTTT. The chain is built from TRBV4-3 and TRBJ2-3, with 10 bases lining up with TRBD2. V dropped 0 bases and J dropped 5; count of bases not matched to a gene: 8. This CDR3 spans 17 amino acids. Per germline, CDR1 LGHNA and CDR2 YSLEER.

This clonotype was seen more than once but under ten times. The rearrangement uses TRBV12-3 or TRBV12-4 and TRBJ2-2; 7 bases are shared with TRBD1. V shed 4 bases, J shed 7 bases, and the junction held 9 bases outside the gene matches. This CDR3 is 15 amino acids long. The CDR3 sequence: CASSSQQGTDGELFF. The DNA of the CDR3 is TGTGCCAGCAGTTCCCAACAGGGGACGGACGGGGAGCTGTTTTTT.

This clonotype appeared many times. The rearrangement joins TRBV20-1 to TRBJ2-7; D perhaps matches TRBD1 (6 bases). Between the trimmed V and J ends, which lost 0 bases and 3 bases, there was a span of 15 bases. Looked up from germline, CDR1 is DFQATT and CDR2 is SNEGSKA (reference sequence). The CDR3 consists of 15 residues. The chain's CDR3 is CSARDRDTGYYEQYV. The CDR3 bases are TGCAGTGCTAGAGATAGGGACACTGGATACTACGAGCAGTACGTC.

This clonotype was counted at least ten times. The V gene is TRBV20-1, the J gene TRBJ2-1, with 8 bases matching TRBD1. The V gene end was trimmed by 0 bases and the J gene end by 6 bases; junction bases not matched to a gene: 4. The CDR3 contains 14 residues. The germline CDR1 and CDR2 sequences are DFQATT and SNEGSKA (reference sequence). CDR3 in amino acids: CSARDLTGGNEQFF. DNA for the CDR3: TGCAGTGCTAGAGATCTCACAGGGGGCAATGAGCAGTTCTTC.

This clonotype was observed a handful of times. V gene TRBV19 combines with J gene TRBJ1-4, with 7 bases fitting TRBD1. The germline V gene has CDR1 LNHDA and CDR2 SQIVND (reference sequence). The CDR3 loop spans 14 amino acids. V was clipped by 5 bases and J by 6 bases; unmatched bases: 6. The CDR3 bases are TGTGCCAGTAGTGAAGGGGGGACAGATGAAAAACTGTTTTTT. Translated: CASSEGGTDEKLFF. Together with reference TRBV19 and TRBJ1-4, the CDR3 gives the full variable domain: DGGITQSPKYLFRKEGQNVTLSCEQNLNHDAMYWYRQDPGQGLRLIYYSQIVNDFQKGDIAEGYSVSREKKESFPLTVTSAQKNPTAFYLCASSEGGTDEKLFFGSGTQLSVL.

This clonotype was observed once. The J gene is TRBJ2-1, the V gene TRBV2; the D is unclear. This CDR3 is built from 14 residues. V was trimmed by 8 bases and J by 4 bases, leaving 15 bases between them. The germline V gene has CDR1 SNHLY and CDR2 FYNNEI. The CDR3 coding sequence is TGTGCCAGCTACTCGAGCCAGGCATACAATGAGCAGTTCTTC. This codes for CASYSSQAYNEQFF.

This sequence joins TRBV7-2 and TRBJ1-2; D unclear. The V and J ends lost 5 bases and 5 bases respectively, with 18 bases between them. This CDR3 has 15 amino acids. Germline V CDR1 and CDR2: SGHTA, FQGNSA. CDR3 region: CASSVTQPGAYGYTF. CDR3 nucleotides: TGTGCCAGCAGCGTAACCCAACCCGGCGCGTATGGCTACACCTTC.

Many counts were recorded for this clonotype. This chain connects TRBV20-1 to TRBJ2-5, with D perhaps matching TRBD2 (6 bases). The CDR3 runs 16 residues. V was clipped by 5 bases and J by 0 bases, with 19 bases between them. The germline CDR1 and CDR2 sequences are DFQATT and SNEGSKA (reference sequence). CDR3 bases: TGCAGTGCTCATAGACCGGGACTGTCGTACCAAGAGACCCAGTACTTC. This codes for CSAHRPGLSYQETQYF.

This clonotype was recorded many times. CDR3 DNA: TGCAGTGCTCATCCGGGACAGACTCCGAACACTGAAGCTTTCTTT. It specifies CSAHPGQTPNTEAFF. J is TRBJ1-1 and V is TRBV20-1, with TRBD1 matching over 7 bases. V was clipped by 5 bases and J by 1 base; unmatched bases: 10. The length of the CDR3 is 15 residues. Germline V gene sequence: CDR1 DFQATT, CDR2 SNEGSKA (reference sequence).

Ten or more counts support this clonotype. The chain carries TRBV7-2 and TRBJ2-2; D remains unclear. The germline CDR1 and CDR2 sequences are SGHTA and FQGNSA. The V end lost 1 base, the J end lost 0 bases, and 3 bases lay between the germline ends. CDR3 size: 14 residues. CDR3 sequence reads: CASSLGANTGELFF. The CDR3 DNA is TGTGCCAGCAGCTTAGGGGCGAACACCGGGGAGCTGTTTTTT.

This sequence joins TRBV4-1 and TRBJ1-1, with 7 bases identical to TRBD1. The CDR3 has 14 amino acids. V gave up 8 bases and J gave up 1 base; unmatched junction bases: 7. The germline V gene has CDR1 MGHRA and CDR2 YSYEKL. The DNA of the CDR3 is TGCGCCAGCCGACAGGGTGGAGAGAACACTGAAGCTTTCTTT. This translates into CASRQGGENTEAFF.

This clonotype was seen a handful of times. The chain has TRBV18 and TRBJ2-7; a weak D match, TRBD1 (6 bases). V lost 3 bases and J lost 5, with 11 bases in between. The CDR3 is made up of 13 amino acids. Germline V gives CDR1 KGHSH, CDR2 LQKENI. The CDR3 spells CASSPNRVDEQYV. The DNA of the CDR3 is TGTGCCAGCTCACCGAACAGGGTGGACGAGCAGTACGTC.

This clonotype was found many times. This chain connects TRBV4-3 to TRBJ2-7; D may be TRBD2 (5 bases). The germline V gene encodes CDR1 LGHNA and CDR2 YSLEER. The CDR3 is 15 residues long. Between the trimmed V and J ends, which lost 1 base and 4 bases, there was a span of 14 bases. The chain's CDR3 is CASSQGRGSRYEQYF. As DNA, the CDR3 is TGCGCCAGCAGCCAAGGTCGCGGGTCTAGGTACGAGCAGTACTTC.

This clonotype was seen a few times. The chain joins TRBV7-2 to TRBJ1-5; D is unclear. The V end was cut by 5 bases, the J end by 1 base, with 6 bases between. Germline lookup yields CDR1 SGHTA and CDR2 FQGNSA. CDR3 size: 13 residues. The CDR3 region has the DNA TGTGCCAGCAGCCAAGTCAGCAATCAGCCCCAGCATTTT. It is translated as CASSQVSNQPQHF.

The rearrangement joins TRBV29-1 to TRBJ2-4, with D unresolved. The CDR3 has 15 residues. Per germline, CDR1 SQVTM and CDR2 ANQGSEA. V shed 2 bases and J shed 0 bases, with 11 bases lying between them. The CDR3 spells CSVESRNLAKNIQYF. The CDR3 DNA is TGCAGCGTTGAAAGCCGTAATCTAGCCAAAAACATTCAGTACTTC.

This clonotype was seen ten or more times. The genes are TRBV29-1 and TRBJ1-4, with D unresolved. The CDR3 length is 14 residues. Between the trimmed V and J ends, which lost 4 bases and 2 bases, there was a span of 11 bases. Looked up from germline, CDR1 is SQVTM and CDR2 is ANQGSEA. Here the CDR3 DNA reads TGCAGCGTTGGGCTGGGGTCCACTAATGAAAAACTGTTTTTT. It yields the protein CSVGLGSTNEKLFF. Full variable domain (rest looked up from reference TRBV29-1 and TRBJ1-4): SAVISQKPSRDICQRGTSLTIQCQVDSQVTMMFWYRQQPGQSLTLIATANQGSEATYESGFVIDKFPISRPNLTFSTLTVSNMSPEDSSIYLCSVGLGSTNEKLFFGSGTQLSVL.

This clonotype was observed a few times. The rearrangement uses TRBV5-1 and TRBJ2-2; TRBD2 is a possible D gene (5 bases). Germline-derived CDR1 and CDR2 are SGHRS and YFSETQ. The V and J ends lost 0 bases and 6 bases respectively, with 9 bases between them. CDR3 length: 14 amino acids. The CDR3 protein is CASSLVLGAGELFF. CDR3 DNA: TGCGCCAGCAGCTTGGTTCTGGGAGCCGGGGAGCTGTTTTTT.

This clonotype occurred many times. V and J are TRBV7-9 and TRBJ2-3, with D hard to call. The V gene lost 1 base and the J gene lost 1 base, with 0 bases spanning the gap. The CDR3 contains 12 residues. The germline CDR1 and CDR2 sequences are SEHNR and FQNEAQ (reference sequence). This CDR3 reads CASSLGTDTQYF. DNA of the CDR3: TGTGCCAGCAGCTTAGGCACAGATACGCAGTATTTT.

This clonotype was found many times. The chain is built from TRBV12-3 or TRBV12-4 and TRBJ1-6; a possible D gene is TRBD1 (6 bases). V dropped 5 bases and J dropped 6 bases, with 20 bases sitting between them. There are 17 residues in the CDR3. The CDR3 region has the DNA TGTGCCAGCAGTCTTCGGTGGGGGCAGATGGGTAATTCACCCCTCCACTTT. It encodes CASSLRWGQMGNSPLHF.

The chain couples TRBV4-3 to TRBJ2-7, with D perhaps TRBD1 or TRBD2 (5 bases each). Per germline, CDR1 LGHNA and CDR2 YSLEER. The V and J ends lost 1 base and 7 bases respectively, with 11 bases between them. The CDR3 sequence is 13 residues long. The CDR3: CASSQGGTLEQYF. The CDR3 DNA reads as TGCGCCAGCAGCCAAGGGGGGACGTTAGAGCAGTACTTC.

J is TRBJ2-4 and V is TRBV20-1; TRBD1 aligns across 11 bases. The CDR3 has 15 residues. Germline V CDR1 and CDR2: DFQATT, SNEGSKA (reference sequence). The trim removed 3 bases at V and 5 bases at J, leaving 6 bases unmatched. The CDR3 region is CSARGQGGRQNIQYF. The CDR3 coding sequence is TGCAGTGCTAGGGGACAGGGGGGACGGCAAAACATTCAGTACTTC.

The chain links TRBV7-1 to TRBJ1-5, with D possibly being TRBD1 (6 bases). TRBV7-1 is an ORF; its function is uncertain. Deletions cut 5 bases from V and 5 bases from J, with 16 bases between. The CDR3 is 15 residues long. The CDR3 DNA reads TGTGCCAGCAGCCACAAGGGGGGTGGTGATCAGCCCCAGCATTTT. Residues: CASSHKGGGDQPQHF.

The gene calls are TRBV4-3 and TRBJ2-7, with D unresolved. The germline V and J ends were trimmed by 0 bases and 2 bases, with 8 bases remaining between them. This CDR3 is 14 amino acids long. CDR1 and CDR2 from the germline V gene are LGHNA and YSLEER. The CDR3 sequence: CASSQEADPYEQYF. In nucleotides, the CDR3 is TGCGCCAGCAGCCAAGAGGCCGACCCCTACGAGCAGTACTTC.

The chain has TRBV5-1 and TRBJ2-3, with 10 bases aligning to TRBD2. Germline V gene data show CDR1 as SGHRS and CDR2 as YFSETQ. This CDR3 comprises 16 residues. With V trimmed by 3 bases and J by 2 bases, 6 bases remained unmatched. CDR3 nucleotide sequence: TGCGCCAGCAGCTCCGGGACTAGCGTGGCCACAGATACGCAGTATTTT. Protein sequence: CASSSGTSVATDTQYF.

This clonotype was picked up many times. This chain connects TRBV29-1 to TRBJ2-1, with D possibly matching TRBD1 (6 bases). The CDR3 is 11 amino acids. The ends were cut back, 5 bases at V and 7 bases at J, with 9 bases in the middle. The germline gives CDR1 SQVTM, CDR2 ANQGSEA. The CDR3 loop reads CSVLRGNEQFF. The CDR3 DNA reads TGCAGCGTTTTAAGGGGGAATGAGCAGTTCTTC.